One sample yielded the 21 T cell receptor beta chains listed below, sequenced in a study of T cell responses to AZD1222 COVID-19 vaccine. The method was immunoSEQ multiplex PCR; TCRdb's version includes in-frame clones alone and lacks a portion of them. The sample lists 40,000 to 45,000 clones; around three quarters were seen once. The sequences come from peripheral blood, collected on day 0 of AZD1222 vaccination. These TCRs come from an adult in good health.

The chain recombines TRBV29-1 with TRBJ2-3, with a possible D match to TRBD2 (6 bases). The CDR3 runs 11 residues. V was trimmed by 8 bases and J by 6 bases, leaving 12 bases between them. Germline V gene data show CDR1 as SQVTM and CDR2 as ANQGSEA. In DNA form, the CDR3 reads TGCAGCCAGCGCCGGGGGGATACGCAGTATTTT. Its translation: CSQRRGDTQYF.

The V gene is TRBV6-5, the J gene TRBJ2-7; no clear D gene. CDR1 MNHEY and CDR2 SVGAGI come from the germline V gene. Trimming removed 7 bases from V and 0 bases from J, with 4 bases in between. The CDR3 is 11 amino acids. The CDR3 region is CASKDSYEQYF. For the CDR3, the DNA is TGTGCCAGCAAGGACTCCTACGAGCAGTACTTC.

As DNA, the CDR3 is TGCGCCAGCAGCCAACTGGCAGGGGCTGAAGCTTTCTTT. It specifies CASSQLAGAEAFF. The chain recombines TRBV4-3 with TRBJ1-1; D may be TRBD1 (6 bases). The ends were cut back, 2 bases at V and 6 bases at J, with 10 bases in the middle. Per germline, CDR1 LGHNA and CDR2 YSLEER. There are 13 residues in the CDR3.

The rearrangement uses TRBV7-9 and TRBJ2-7; D is possibly TRBD1 (6 bases). Trimming took off 5 bases at V and 3 bases at J, with 23 bases between the two ends. The CDR3 totals 17 residues. Germline-derived CDR1 and CDR2 are SEHNR and FQNEAQ (reference sequence). The CDR3 DNA is TGTGCCAGCAGCACATCGGACAGTCCGACGCCCTACTACGAGCAGTACTTC. Protein: CASSTSDSPTPYYEQYF.

The gene calls are TRBV7-8 and TRBJ2-2, with D possibly called TRBD1 or TRBD2 (8 bases each). Trimming took off 4 bases at V and 0 bases at J, with 21 bases between the two ends. CDR1 and CDR2 from the germline V gene are SGHVS and FQNEAQ. This CDR3 has 19 residues. The CDR3 loop is CASSSGQGIAGTNTGELFF. For the CDR3, the DNA is TGTGCCAGCAGCTCAGGACAGGGCATAGCGGGGACGAACACCGGGGAGCTGTTTTTT.

This CDR3 reads CASSSGLEQYF. The CDR3 DNA follows: TGTGCCAGCAGCTCAGGTCTCGAGCAGTACTTC. The chain is built from TRBV27 and TRBJ2-7; D is ambiguous. The CDR3 consists of 11 residues. Trimming removed 6 bases from V and 6 bases from J, with 9 bases in between. From germline, CDR1 is MNHEY and CDR2 SMNVEV (reference sequence).

V gene TRBV11-3 combines with J gene TRBJ2-2; 14 nucleotides align to TRBD2. CDR3 length equals 16 residues. CDR1 and CDR2 from the germline V gene are SGHNT and YENEEA. V lost 4 bases to trimming and J lost 6 bases; unmatched junction nucleotides: 4. CDR3 bases: TGTGCCAGCAGCTCGATGACTAGCGGGGGGGCCGGGGAGCTGTTTTTT. Its translation: CASSSMTSGGAGELFF.

V gene TRBV3-1 (or the pseudogene TRBV3-2) combines with J gene TRBJ1-3; the D gene is possibly TRBD1 (5 bases). Trimming took 3 bases from V and 9 from J, leaving 15 bases between them. Germline V lookup: CDR1 LGHDT, CDR2 YNNKEL (reference sequence). CDR3 length: 14 amino acids. This chain's CDR3 is CASSQGRLMSTIYF. As DNA, the CDR3 is TGTGCCAGCAGCCAGGGGCGGCTAATGAGCACCATATATTTT.

This rearrangement joins TRBV14 to TRBJ1-1; 10 nucleotides agree with TRBD1. This CDR3 is built from 15 residues. CDR1 SGHDN and CDR2 FVKESK come from the germline V gene. With 5 bases clipped from V and 4 bases from J, the junction kept 7 bases outside the gene matches. The CDR3 loop reads CASSWTGTGVTEAFF. The CDR3 region has the DNA TGTGCCAGCAGCTGGACCGGGACAGGGGTCACTGAAGCTTTCTTT.

The chain has TRBV6-5 and TRBJ2-1; TRBD1 matches 7 bases. The CDR3 covers 14 residues. V trimming: 5 bases; J trimming: 9 bases; junction bases outside the gene matches: 10. The germline gives CDR1 MNHEY, CDR2 SVGAGI. CDR3 DNA: TGTGCCAGCAGTCCAAGTCCGACAGGGCGTGAGCAGTTCTTC. Residues: CASSPSPTGREQFF.

The gene calls are TRBV7-2 and TRBJ1-5, with 10 nucleotides matching TRBD1. The CDR3 loop spans 17 amino acids. The V and J ends lost 5 bases and 5 bases, in that order; junction bases with no gene match: 12. Per the germline V gene, CDR1 is SGHTA and CDR2 is FQGNSA. The DNA of the CDR3 is TGTGCCAGCAGCGTGGACAGGGGGACAGCAGGGTATCAGCCCCAGCATTTT. As protein: CASSVDRGTAGYQPQHF.

The chain links TRBV5-1 to TRBJ2-2; D is unclear. V lost 0 bases to trimming and J lost 3 bases, with 9 bases between them. CDR3 length equals 15 residues. From germline, CDR1 is SGHRS and CDR2 YFSETQ. The CDR3 DNA is TGCGCCAGCAGCTTGGGGGTCTTCGACACCGGGGAGCTGTTTTTT. Protein: CASSLGVFDTGELFF.

The rearrangement links TRBV7-2 to TRBJ2-3; D not certain. The germline gives CDR1 SGHTA, CDR2 FQGNSA. The CDR3 consists of 12 residues. Between the trimmed V and J ends, which lost 5 bases and 6 bases, there was a span of 9 bases. The CDR3 DNA is TGTGCCAGCAGCCAACCTGGTGATACGCAGTATTTT. It specifies CASSQPGDTQYF.

The rearrangement joins TRBV5-1 to TRBJ1-2, with D unresolved. This CDR3 spans 14 amino acids. Deletions cut 0 bases from V and 4 bases from J, with 10 bases between. CDR1 SGHRS and CDR2 YFSETQ come from the germline V gene. This chain's CDR3 is CASSLGPQPYGYTF. The CDR3 DNA reads TGCGCCAGCAGCTTGGGCCCGCAGCCCTATGGCTACACCTTC. The full variable domain, in which reference TRBV5-1 and TRBJ1-2 provide the parts outside the CDR3, is KAGVTQTPRYLIKTRGQQVTLSCSPISGHRSVSWYQQTPGQGLQFLFEYFSETQRNKGNFPGRFSGRQFSNSRSEMNVSTLELGDSALYLCASSLGPQPYGYTFGSGTRLTVV.

The rearrangement links TRBV6-5 to TRBJ2-2; D may be TRBD1 or TRBD2 (5 bases each). The CDR3 is made up of 16 amino acids. CDR1 and CDR2 (germline): MNHEY, SVGAGI. V lost 0 bases and J 7 bases, leaving 15 bases between the germline ends. The CDR3 sequence is CASSYSRGAFGGELFF. CDR3 nucleotide sequence: TGTGCCAGCAGTTACTCGAGAGGGGCCTTCGGCGGGGAGCTGTTTTTT.

The rearrangement uses TRBV7-9 and TRBJ2-3; TRBD1 or TRBD2 may be the D gene (5 bases each). The CDR3 spans 13 residues. Germline assignment: CDR1 SEHNR and CDR2 FQNEAQ (reference sequence). V lost 1 base, J lost 4 bases, and 6 bases lay in between. The CDR3 region is CASSLVGADTQYF. CDR3 coding DNA: TGTGCCAGCAGCTTAGTGGGGGCAGATACGCAGTATTTT.

This chain joins TRBV3-1 (or the pseudogene TRBV3-2) and TRBJ1-5; 7 nucleotides line up with TRBD1. The CDR3 totals 14 residues. Trimming took 5 bases from V and 3 from J; bases not matched to a gene: 4. The germline V gene encodes CDR1 LGHDT and CDR2 YNNKEL (reference sequence). DNA of the CDR3: TGTGCCAGCAGCATCGGACAGGACAATCAGCCCCAGCATTTT. Encoded protein: CASSIGQDNQPQHF.

This clone was counted between two and nine times. This sequence joins TRBV5-1 and TRBJ2-5; TRBD1 might be the D (6 bases). Looked up from germline, CDR1 is SGHRS and CDR2 is YFSETQ. The length of the CDR3 is 17 residues. V lost 1 base, J lost 2 bases, and 18 bases lay in between. The CDR3 loop reads CASSLNRTGITQETQYF. The DNA for the CDR3 is TGCGCCAGCAGCTTGAATCGAACAGGGATCACGCAAGAGACCCAGTACTTC.

This clone was recorded once. The V call is TRBV2, the J call TRBJ2-2, with TRBD2 identical over 8 bases. Trimming cost V 5 bases and J 1 base; bases outside gene matches: 6. This CDR3 is built from 16 residues. Germline CDR1 is SNHLY and CDR2 is FYNNEI. The CDR3 DNA reads TGTGCCAGCAGTTCGGCGAGCGGGGGGAACACCGGGGAGCTGTTTTTT. Its translation: CASSSASGGNTGELFF.

The chain links TRBV25-1 to TRBJ2-1; D gene ambiguous. CDR1 and CDR2 (germline): MGHDK, SYGVNS. The CDR3 runs 12 residues. V shed 4 bases and J shed 4 bases, with 5 bases lying between them. The chain's CDR3 is CASSVGYNEQFF. CDR3 nucleotide sequence: TGTGCCAGCAGTGTTGGGTACAATGAGCAGTTCTTC. The variable domain in full, completed from reference TRBV25-1 and TRBJ2-1, reads EADIYQTPRYLVIGTGKKITLECSQTMGHDKMYWYQQDPGMELHLIHYSYGVNSTEKGDLSSESTVSRIRTEHFPLTLESARPSHTSQYLCASSVGYNEQFFGPGTRLTVL.

In nucleotides, the CDR3 is TGTGCCAGTAGTATAGAACCGCCAGGGTATATCGTTCAGCCCCAGCATTTT. Its protein product is CASSIEPPGYIVQPQHF. The V and J genes are TRBV19 and TRBJ1-5, with a possible D match to TRBD1 (5 bases). Trimming left V 0 bases short and J 6 bases short, with 18 bases between. Germline values: CDR1 LNHDA, CDR2 SQIVND (reference sequence). CDR3 length: 17 amino acids.